The source of this T cell receptor (beta chain) is a study of shared clonotypes between healthy human individuals. Study-level background: Aged 18 to 49, the donors were two women and three men. Study results and caveats: For sorted subsets, rarefaction showed incomplete sequencing despite large depth.

In the sorted-subset replicate PCRs, approximately 200 ng DNA, 25,000 to 30,000 T cell genomes, was used. Method: immunoSEQ multiplex PCR; TCRdb's copy keeps in-frame clones and lacks some. This repertoire shows 1,400,000 or so clones, about 98.5% found once; its top ten account for approximately 0.4%. Of note for this clone: The antigen remains undetermined.

Trimming cost V 4 bases and J 2 bases, with 10 bases left between them. There are 13 residues in the CDR3. Germline V lookup: CDR1 SGHRS, CDR2 YFSETQ. The material sequenced was naive CD4+ T cells sorted from blood. Specified subset: CD45RA+ positively selected. This rearrangement joins TRBV5-1 to TRBJ2-7, with D possibly being TRBD1 (5 bases). The receptor comes from a man aged 25-45 years in good health. CDR3 in DNA: TGCGCCAGCAGCAAGTCGACAGCCTACGAGCAGTACTTC. This gives the protein CASSKSTAYEQYF.